The sequence of this TCR beta chain was determined in a study of blood T cell repertoires in COVID-19 (dated by TCRdb to 2020 to 2021). For the study in its entirety: Samples from collaborators originated in the United States, Italy and Spain and spanned both the acute and convalescent phases of COVID-19. The prospective study material was composed of cDNA or gDNA derived from T cells, B-cell-depleted T cells, or PBMCs. Deeply sampled blood TCRbeta repertoires from subjects exposed to, actively infected with, or recovered from COVID-19 were included in the dataset. The repertoires were released in a freely available public database intended as a resource for research on the immune response to SARS-CoV-2. Samples came from the ongoing ImmuneRACE study (first 160 participants) plus 1,254 subjects from 6 global collaborators. A de-identified subject ID, COVID-19 status, age in years and sex were almost always included in the sample metadata. Where available, HLA class I and class II types were taken from metadata supplied by the sample provider and were not determined by assay-based typing.

What the research found in general, with its limitations: The quantity of clinical and demographic metadata differed by source and by participant and was supplied without curation.

In Seattle, one collaborating source enrolled patients while the infection was active and tracked those patients longitudinally over the course of disease. The collaborating institutions used their own protocols to collect whole blood in K2EDTA tubes. For TCRbeta analysis, collaborators shipped samples as frozen whole blood, isolated PBMCs, or DNA extracted from either of those sample types. The immunoSEQ Assay, a bias-controlled multiplex PCR, was used to amplify TCRbeta CDR3 regions from genomic DNA. The authors' pipeline ran thus. The number of nucleated cells in each sample was estimated from the amplification of reference gene primers within the assay. Sequence reads were collapsed and filtered to measure the absolute abundance of every unique TCRbeta CDR3 rearrangement. For each sample, productive Simpson clonality was calculated as the square root of Simpson's diversity index across productive rearrangements. Not all clones reach the TCRdb copy of this immuneACCESS table, which keeps in-frame sequences only. Checked studies attribute under half of the gap to unresolved V genes and leave the rest unexplained. D and trimming come from the DNA, and the V and J calls and clone size come from that table. In this sample the table shows roughly 160,000 clones, roughly 88% of which occur a single time. The ten biggest clones cover about 5% of the sample.

After removal of 7 bases from V and 8 bases from J, the junction retains 12 bases not matched to a gene. As encoded in the germline V gene, CDR1 is SQVTM while CDR2 is ANQGSEA. CDR3 length: 14 amino acids, cysteine to phenylalanine. Only the CDR3 DNA stays, 42 bases, in frame from base 1. A remark on this clone: Its antigen is not yet known. The sample holds no much larger clone one base away, and base qualities are not on file.

The sample was peripheral blood. This receptor was taken from a man between 18 and 29 years old with COVID-19, enrolled during active disease. Recombination connected TRBV29-1 to TRBJ2-3; 10 nucleotides in the junction match TRBD2. The CDR3 corresponds to CSGLRSGREGTQYF. The nucleotides are TGCAGCGGCCTAAGGAGCGGGAGGGAAGGTACGCAGTATTTT.